This entry describes one TCR beta chain. What it binds is not known. The sample is drawn from a study of T cell responses to AZD1222 COVID-19 vaccine. Overall study results and limits: Nearly half of the spike-specific TCRs reportedly recognize variant regions that carry no mutations. Distributed over spike, vaccine-associated CD4 TCRs predominated at 160-218 and 743-854. It was only after the peak T cell response that any repertoires were sampled. Baseline antibody screening turned up just six seropositive AZD1222 recipients.

The V end was cut by 0 bases, the J end by 2 bases, with 11 bases between. The CDR3 sequence is 16 residues long. Germline CDR1 reads SGHAT; CDR2 reads FQNNGV. Only in-frame clones appear in the TCRdb table, and some are missing; sequencing was by immunoSEQ multiplex PCR. This repertoire shows just under 85,000 clones, roughly 83% found once; its top ten account for 8.7%. The TCR comes from an adult in good health. The chain couples TRBV11-2 to TRBJ2-1; no clear D. The sequencing here drew on peripheral blood, taken on day 0 of AZD1222 vaccination. This CDR3 reads CASSLDSGFTYNEQFF. Here the CDR3 DNA reads TGTGCCAGCAGCTTAGATTCCGGGTTTACCTACAATGAGCAGTTCTTC.